This TCR beta chain was documented in a study of blood T cell repertoires in COVID-19. As for the study in general: COVID-19 samples, acute and convalescent, were from the United States, Italy and Spain. Sources were T cells, B-cell-depleted T cells, or PBMCs; the material itself was cDNA or gDNA.

Assay used: immunoSEQ multiplex PCR; TCRdb lists only in-frame clones, some missing. This repertoire shows approximately 440,000 clones, less than 95% found once; its top ten account for 0.6% to 0.7%. This clonotype was sampled from a man younger than 35 who had recovered from COVID-19. Specimen: PBMCs or T cells enriched from blood (not recorded which).

The CDR3, as DNA: TGTGCCAGCAGTTTATCGACTTCCTACGAGCAGTACTTC. It specifies CASSLSTSYEQYF. The J gene is TRBJ2-7, the V gene TRBV28; D unresolved. Germline V gene sequence: CDR1 MDHEN, CDR2 SYDVKM. The CDR3 is 13 residues long. V dropped 1 base and J dropped 1 base, with 5 bases sitting between them.